The 27 T cell receptor beta chains presented below share a single source sample, sequenced in a study of radiotherapy plus CTLA-4 blockade in lung cancer. Assay used: immunoSEQ multiplex PCR; TCRdb lists only in-frame clones, some missing. The table includes about 43,000 clones, less than 75% detected once. The specimen was peripheral blood, collected from a patient treated with radiotherapy plus ipilimumab. These TCRs come from a human donor with non-small cell lung cancer who had a partial response to radiotherapy plus ipilimumab.

A single count supports this clone. J is TRBJ1-5 and V is TRBV23-1, with 8 bases that match TRBD1. TRBV23-1 is flagged as an ORF with uncertain function. The V segment lost 6 bases and the J segment 5 bases; nucleotides outside the gene matches: 3. The CDR3 is 13 amino acids. The CDR3 protein is CASRTGVHQPQHF. The CDR3 DNA sequence: TGCGCCAGCAGGACAGGGGTTCATCAGCCCCAGCATTTT.

The sample holds a few counts of this clone. This chain connects TRBV5-1 to TRBJ1-2, with D tentatively TRBD1 (5 bases). The CDR3 covers 14 residues. Germline V lookup: CDR1 SGHRS, CDR2 YFSETQ. V shed 4 bases and J shed 0 bases, with 10 bases lying between them. The DNA for the CDR3 is TGCGCCAGCAGCCTCGGACATTCTAACTATGGCTACACCTTC. It encodes CASSLGHSNYGYTF.

The chain recombines TRBV7-2 with TRBJ1-3; no definite D call. The ends were cut back, 1 base at V and 0 bases at J, with 13 bases in the middle. The CDR3 extends over 17 amino acids. Germline V gene sequence: CDR1 SGHTA, CDR2 FQGNSA. CDR3 sequence: CASSLDRGSYSGNTIYF. The CDR3 nucleotides are TGTGCCAGCAGCTTAGACCGGGGATCCTACTCTGGAAACACCATATATTTT.

The chain links TRBV5-1 to TRBJ2-3, with TRBD2 matching over 11 bases. Per the germline V gene, CDR1 is SGHRS and CDR2 is YFSETQ. V was pared by 4 bases and J by 11 bases, with 6 bases of the junction left unmatched. The CDR3 loop spans 13 amino acids. CDR3 residues: CASSPSGGPEQYF. The CDR3, as DNA: TGCGCCAGCAGCCCTAGCGGGGGGCCTGAGCAGTATTTT. Combining the CDR3 with reference TRBV5-1 and TRBJ2-3 gives the whole variable domain KAGVTQTPRYLIKTRGQQVTLSCSPISGHRSVSWYQQTPGQGLQFLFEYFSETQRNKGNFPGRFSGRQFSNSRSEMNVSTLELGDSALYLCASSPSGGPEQYFGPGTRLTVL.

Concerning this clone itself: One end of the junction is discordant with germline, which a read error may explain. The chain employs TRBV27 and TRBJ2-1; TRBD2 agrees at 14 bases. This CDR3 region has 16 residues. Germline V gene lookup returns CDR1 MNHEY and CDR2 SMNVEV (reference sequence). Written as DNA, the CDR3 is TGTGCCAGCAGGGGACTAGCGGGGGCCTCGGGGAATGAGCAGCTCTTC. It encodes CASRGLAGASGNEQLF.

This clone was observed a few times. The J gene is TRBJ2-7, the V gene TRBV6-1; 11 nucleotides line up with TRBD2. The CDR3 sequence is 14 residues long. Trimming cost V 7 bases and J 1 base; bases outside gene matches: 3. Germline CDR1 and CDR2: MNHNS and SASEGT. The CDR3 nucleotides read TGTGCCAGCAATAGCGGGAGGGGGTCCTACGAGCAGTACTTC. This translates into CASNSGRGSYEQYF.

The chain employs TRBV2 and TRBJ2-2, with D possibly matching TRBD2 (7 bases). This CDR3 region has 17 residues. The V gene's germline CDR1 is SNHLY and CDR2 FYNNEI. Trimming removed 8 bases at V and 4 bases at J, with 23 bases between. CDR3 sequence: CASPGRGEDLPTGELFF. CDR3 in DNA: TGTGCCAGCCCGGGGAGGGGGGAGGATCTCCCCACCGGGGAGCTGTTTTTT.

V is TRBV6-1 and J is TRBJ1-2; D is ambiguous. The CDR3 is 14 residues long. Between the trimmed V and J ends, which lost 0 bases and 5 bases, there was a span of 10 bases. Germline V CDR1 and CDR2: MNHNS, SASEGT. The CDR3 nucleotides read TGTGCCAGCAGTGAAGCCTTCAGAGGGTATGGCTACACCTTC. Protein sequence: CASSEAFRGYGYTF.

CDR3 DNA: TGTGCCAGCAGCTTGACCCCCGGGACTAGCGGGGGAGGCGGGGAGCTGTTTTTT. Translating it yields CASSLTPGTSGGGGELFF. This chain connects TRBV7-8 to TRBJ2-2; 14 bases match TRBD2. V shed 3 bases and J 7 bases; nucleotides not matched to a gene: 10. Per the germline V gene, CDR1 is SGHVS and CDR2 is FQNEAQ. The CDR3 is 18 residues long. The full variable domain, with the rest looked up from reference TRBV7-8 and TRBJ2-2, is GAGVSQSPRYKVAKRGQDVALRCDPISGHVSLFWYQQALGQGPEFLTYFQNEAQLDKSGLPSDRFFAERPEGSVSTLKIQRTQQEDSAVYLCASSLTPGTSGGGGELFFGEGSRLTVL.

This clone was seen ten or more times. The chain carries TRBV7-2 and TRBJ2-7; perhaps TRBD2 as D (6 bases). Germline lookup yields CDR1 SGHTA and CDR2 FQGNSA. Trimming took 1 base from V and 5 from J, leaving 12 bases between them. The CDR3 is 14 amino acids. CDR3 sequence (DNA): TGTGCCAGCAGCTTAGTACCAGGGAGGAACGAGCAGTACTTC. It specifies CASSLVPGRNEQYF.

The CDR3 reads CASSVGEGSQPQHF. The DNA for the CDR3 is TGTGCCAGCAGCGTAGGTGAGGGTAGCCAGCCCCAGCATTTT. The chain uses TRBV9 and TRBJ1-5; D is unclear. Deletions cut 0 bases from V and 7 bases from J, with 11 bases between. The CDR3 extends over 14 amino acids. CDR1 is SGDLS, CDR2 YYNGEE, per germline.

This chain joins TRBV5-1 and TRBJ1-2; D is unclear. The CDR3 has 14 residues. Germline V gene lookup returns CDR1 SGHRS and CDR2 YFSETQ. V shed 0 bases and J shed 0 bases, with 6 bases lying between them. The CDR3 bases are TGCGCCAGCAGCTTGGACTCTCCTAACTATGGCTACACCTTC. Translated, it gives CASSLDSPNYGYTF. The complete variable domain, with remaining parts taken from reference TRBV5-1 and TRBJ1-2, reads KAGVTQTPRYLIKTRGQQVTLSCSPISGHRSVSWYQQTPGQGLQFLFEYFSETQRNKGNFPGRFSGRQFSNSRSEMNVSTLELGDSALYLCASSLDSPNYGYTFGSGTRLTVV.

This clone appeared a few times. The chain uses TRBV2 and TRBJ2-1; 10 nucleotides line up with TRBD2. V was clipped by 7 bases and J by 8 bases; unmatched bases: 17. The CDR3 has 17 residues. From germline, CDR1 is SNHLY and CDR2 FYNNEI. The CDR3 coding sequence is TGTGCCAGCATCCCGAAGGGGGCTAGCGGGAGCCTCCATGAGCAGTTCTTC. Amino acid sequence: CASIPKGASGSLHEQFF.

Comment on this clone: Other DNA sequences within the sample encode an identical CDR3. The gene calls are TRBV30 and TRBJ1-4; a weak D match, TRBD1 (6 bases). The CDR3 runs to 12 residues. Germline V CDR1 and CDR2: GTSNPN, SVGIG (reference sequence). The V end was cut by 3 bases, the J end by 8 bases, with 10 bases between. CDR3 residues: CAWSATGEKLFF. In DNA, the CDR3 is TGTGCCTGGAGCGCCACAGGGGAAAAACTGTTTTTT.

The genes are TRBV2 and TRBJ2-2, with TRBD1 matching over 12 bases. The CDR3 has 15 residues. V shed 4 bases and J 5 bases; nucleotides not matched to a gene: 2. Germline CDR1 SNHLY, CDR2 FYNNEI. CDR3 loop: CASSGDRGLTGELFF. The CDR3 DNA reads TGTGCCAGCAGTGGGGACAGGGGGCTTACCGGGGAGCTGTTTTTT.

V usage is TRBV4-2 and J usage is TRBJ2-3; 11 bases match TRBD2. The CDR3 loop spans 15 amino acids. The V and J ends lost 0 bases and 6 bases, in that order; junction bases with no gene match: 2. Germline CDR1 and CDR2: LGHNA and YNFKEQ. CDR3 residues: CASSQELAGVDTQYF. The CDR3 DNA follows: TGTGCCAGCAGCCAAGAACTAGCGGGGGTGGATACGCAGTATTTT.

The chain employs TRBV7-6 and TRBJ2-6; 7 bases are shared with TRBD1. The CDR3 is 17 residues long. The germline gives CDR1 SGHVS, CDR2 FNYEAQ. V shed 6 bases, J shed 2 bases, and the junction held 10 bases outside the gene matches. The CDR3: CASSKIGTATGANVLTF. The CDR3 DNA sequence: TGTGCCAGCAGTAAGATAGGGACAGCGACTGGGGCCAACGTCCTGACTTTC.

The V and J genes are TRBV6-1 and TRBJ2-7, with a possible D match to TRBD1 (6 bases). Germline V lookup: CDR1 MNHNS, CDR2 SASEGT. The length of the CDR3 is 14 residues. V was cut by 7 bases and J by 7 bases, with 20 bases left in between. The CDR3 spells CASMEVQGSSEQYF. In DNA, the CDR3 is TGTGCCAGCATGGAGGTGCAGGGGTCGAGTGAGCAGTACTTC.

This chain uses TRBV10-1 with TRBJ2-1, with a possible D match to TRBD1 (5 bases). Trimming stripped 4 bases from V and 6 bases from J, with 16 bases between. The CDR3 sequence is 15 residues long. From germline, CDR1 is WNHNN and CDR2 SYGVQD (reference sequence). The DNA for the CDR3 is TGCGCCAGCAGTGTCCAAGCTCAGGGCTCCAATGAGCAGTTCTTC. This gives the protein CASSVQAQGSNEQFF.

The V gene is TRBV9, the J gene TRBJ2-1, with 10 bases that match TRBD1. This CDR3 comprises 16 residues. V shed 6 bases and J 2 bases; nucleotides not matched to a gene: 8. Germline CDR1 reads SGDLS; CDR2 reads YYNGEE. The CDR3 DNA follows: TGTGCCAGCACAAGAGCCGGGACAGGGGCCTACAATGAGCAGTTCTTC. It yields the protein CASTRAGTGAYNEQFF.

This chain uses TRBV5-1 with TRBJ1-1, with a possible D match to TRBD1 (6 bases). The CDR3 covers 14 residues. CDR1 SGHRS and CDR2 YFSETQ come from the germline V gene. V dropped 6 bases and J dropped 4 bases, with 16 bases sitting between them. The CDR3 protein is CASTPLGGATEAFF. The CDR3 DNA is TGCGCCAGCACCCCTCTCGGGGGGGCCACTGAAGCTTTCTTT.

This clone was recorded a few times. CDR3 coding DNA: TGTGCCAGCGCACAGGGGACCGAAACGCGCTACACCTTC. It yields the protein CASAQGTETRYTF. The chain recombines TRBV7-9 with TRBJ1-2, with TRBD1 matching 7 bases. This CDR3 contains 13 residues. V trimming: 8 bases; J trimming: 9 bases; junction bases outside the gene matches: 12. The germline CDR1 and CDR2 sequences are SEHNR and FQNEAQ (reference sequence).

V is TRBV6-5 and J is TRBJ2-7; D gene uncertain. The CDR3 totals 14 residues. V lost 0 bases to trimming and J lost 0 bases, with 6 bases between them. In germline, CDR1 is MNHEY, CDR2 SVGAGI. In DNA, the CDR3 is TGTGCCAGCAGTTACTCAGCTGGCTCCTACGAGCAGTACTTC. Its protein is CASSYSAGSYEQYF.

V is TRBV2 and J is TRBJ1-4, with D tentatively TRBD1 (5 bases). V lost 6 bases and J 6 bases, leaving 14 bases between the germline ends. Germline CDR1 and CDR2: SNHLY and FYNNEI. This CDR3 has 14 residues. The CDR3 DNA reads TGTGCCAGCAGCCCTGGGGGGGACCATGAAAAACTGTTTTTT. Amino acid sequence: CASSPGGDHEKLFF. The full variable domain, with the rest looked up from reference TRBV2 and TRBJ1-4, is EPEVTQTPSHQVTQMGQEVILRCVPISNHLYFYWYRQILGQKVEFLVSFYNNEISEKSEIFDDQFSVERPDGSNFTLKIRSTKLEDSAMYFCASSPGGDHEKLFFGSGTQLSVL.

V is TRBV7-2 and J is TRBJ2-3, with no clear D. V was shortened by 7 bases and J by 3 bases, with 14 bases between the two germline ends. This CDR3 is built from 14 residues. Germline values: CDR1 SGHTA, CDR2 FQGNSA. CDR3 in amino acids: CASTLTKATDTQYF. In DNA form, the CDR3 reads TGTGCCAGCACCCTTACGAAAGCGACAGATACGCAGTATTTT.

This clone has just a few counts. The chain's CDR3 is CASSAGQGGTQYF. CDR3 coding DNA: TGTGCCAGCAGCGCGGGACAGGGTGGGACCCAGTACTTC. The chain combines TRBV9 with TRBJ2-5; TRBD1 matches at 9 bases. V lost 3 bases and J lost 7; bases outside the gene matches: 4. The germline V gene encodes CDR1 SGDLS and CDR2 YYNGEE. This CDR3 contains 13 residues.

The V and J genes are TRBV7-2 and TRBJ1-2; D not certain. V lost 5 bases and J lost 6, with 16 bases in between. The CDR3 is 14 residues long. The germline V gene encodes CDR1 SGHTA and CDR2 FQGNSA. As DNA, the CDR3 is TGTGCCAGCAGCCTTCAAGGAGATGGTCATGGCTACACCTTC. Translated, it gives CASSLQGDGHGYTF.